The source of this T cell receptor beta chain is a study of PD-1 blockade in classical Hodgkin lymphoma. The CDR3 runs to 12 residues. Trimming shortened V by 0 bases and J by 6 bases, and 3 bases separated the two germline ends. CDR1 is MNHNY and CDR2 is SVGAGI in the germline V gene (reference sequence). Profiled with immunoSEQ multiplex PCR; TCRdb holds only in-frame clones, not every one. The sample records approximately 90,000 clones, approximately 86% being singletons. Time point of the sample: cycle 4 day 1 (C4D1), after less than seven weeks of nivolumab. There was relapse after autologous stem cell transplantation in every patient, and there was variation in brentuximab vedotin exposure. Study outcomes and limitations: Complete responders showed a baseline diversity that resembled the diversity of newly diagnosed patients. Why the repertoires differ is still unclear, perhaps disease activity or prior therapy. The CD4+ diversity rise by C4D1 was clearest in complete responders. According to reports, newly diagnosed patients had lower baseline TCR diversity than healthy donors, and relapsed/refractory patients had lower baseline TCR diversity still.

Points on this clone: What it binds is unknown.

V gene TRBV6-6 combines with J gene TRBJ1-5, with D uncertain. Sequenced material: peripheral blood mononuclear cells (PBMCs), taken before the fourth cycle of nivolumab. The receptor was isolated from a human donor with classical Hodgkin lymphoma. The CDR3 coding sequence is TGTGCCAGCAGTTACTCCGGTCAGCCCCAGCATTTT. This gives the protein CASSYSGQPQHF.